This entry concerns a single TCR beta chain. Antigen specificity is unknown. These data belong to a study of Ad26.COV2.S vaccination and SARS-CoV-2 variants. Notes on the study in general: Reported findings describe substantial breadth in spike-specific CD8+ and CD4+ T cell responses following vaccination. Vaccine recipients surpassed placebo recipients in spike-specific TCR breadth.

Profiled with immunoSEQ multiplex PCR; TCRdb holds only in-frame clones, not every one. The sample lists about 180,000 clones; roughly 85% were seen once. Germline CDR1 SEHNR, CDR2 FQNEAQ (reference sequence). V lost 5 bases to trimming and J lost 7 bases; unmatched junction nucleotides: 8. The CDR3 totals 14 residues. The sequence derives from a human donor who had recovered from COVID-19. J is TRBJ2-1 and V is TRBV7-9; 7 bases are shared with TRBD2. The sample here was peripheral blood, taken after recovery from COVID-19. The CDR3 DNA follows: TGTGCCAGCAGCCTGCGGGGGAGGAGTAATGAGCAGTTCTTC. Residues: CASSLRGRSNEQFF.